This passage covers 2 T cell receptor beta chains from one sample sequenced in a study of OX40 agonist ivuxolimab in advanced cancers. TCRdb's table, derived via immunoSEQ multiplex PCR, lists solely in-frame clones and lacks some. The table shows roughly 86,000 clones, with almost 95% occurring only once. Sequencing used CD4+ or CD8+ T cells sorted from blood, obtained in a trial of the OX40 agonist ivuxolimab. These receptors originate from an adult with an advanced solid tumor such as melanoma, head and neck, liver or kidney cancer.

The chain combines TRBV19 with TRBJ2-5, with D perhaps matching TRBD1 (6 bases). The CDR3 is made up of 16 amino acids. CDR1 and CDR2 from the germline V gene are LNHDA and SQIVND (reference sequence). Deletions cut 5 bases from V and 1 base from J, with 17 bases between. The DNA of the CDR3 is TGTGCCAGTAGTGCCACGCCGGACAGCTCCCAAGAGACCCAGTACTTC. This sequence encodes CASSATPDSSQETQYF.

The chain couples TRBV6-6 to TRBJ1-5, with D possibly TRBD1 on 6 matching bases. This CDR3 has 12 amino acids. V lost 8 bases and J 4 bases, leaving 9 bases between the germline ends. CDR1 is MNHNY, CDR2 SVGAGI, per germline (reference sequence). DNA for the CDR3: TGTGCCAGCTGGGGGGCTAATCAGCCCCAGCATTTT. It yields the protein CASWGANQPQHF.